The clone carrying this TCR beta chain came up a few times. Its cognate antigen is unknown. Quantitative 5'-RACE with molecular barcodes was used to make the TCR beta libraries. TCRdb used MiXCR to reprocess the 5' RACE reads, holding one entry per CDR3 protein. The sample carries some 140,000 distinct CDR3 sequences, 6.5% to 8.5% recorded once. The sample comes from a study of CD8 T cells in ankylosing spondylitis. Study-level points and caveats: There was reportedly significant enrichment of clones that were disease-linked in matched ankylosing spondylitis synovial fluid. In synovial fluid and blood from reactive arthritis, some motif variants were previously reported. Typical of ankylosing spondylitis blood, it appeared, was a TCR beta motif of seven to nine highly homologous variants.

The sequencing input was synovial fluid, either unsorted or a sorted T cell fraction (not recorded which). The clonotype was recovered from a male donor with ankylosing spondylitis.

This chain's CDR3 is CASSLAMPSGHRGEQFF. As DNA, the CDR3 is TGCGCCAGCAGCTTGGCAATGCCTAGCGGGCACCGTGGTGAGCAGTTCTTC. V and J are TRBV5-1 and TRBJ2-1; 8 nucleotides agree with TRBD2. J was trimmed by 9 bases and V by 0 bases; bases with no gene match: 14. CDR3 length: 17 residues. CDR1 and CDR2 (germline): SGHRS, YFSETQ.